The text below deals with one TCR beta chain. These data are taken from a study of brain T cells in children with intractable seizures. Germline V CDR1 and CDR2: MNHEY, SVGAGI. The CDR3 runs 15 residues. V dropped 3 bases and J dropped 1 base, with 12 bases sitting between them. Sequencing was performed with immunoSEQ multiplex PCR; in TCRdb, only in-frame clones are kept and a portion is missing. The data show around 100,000 clones, 94% seen once. J is TRBJ1-2 and V is TRBV6-5; TRBD1 might be the D (6 bases). The receptor comes from a boy under three years old with hemimegalencephaly and intractable seizures. Source: peripheral blood, taken at surgery. The CDR3 loop is CASSYYAGVNYGYTF. DNA of the CDR3: TGTGCCAGCAGTTATTACGCAGGGGTTAACTATGGCTACACCTTC.